These T cell receptor beta chains were read from a single sample in a study of blood T cell repertoires in COVID-19. Using immunoSEQ multiplex PCR, the repertoire was profiled, and TCRdb retains in-frame clones only, with some absent. Seen here are 250,000 to 350,000 clones, nearly 90% observed once, and the top ten hold around 1%. Sequencing input: PBMCs or T cells enriched from blood (not recorded which). These TCRs come from a woman aged 30 to 39 who had recovered from COVID-19. Each CDR3 is given with its conserved first and last residue. D genes are given only for firm matches. Expanded clones get a size class; other rows say once, few or many, or leave the size out.

j_call clone_size v_call d_call cdr3_nt cdr3_aa
TRBJ1-1 NA TRBV30 NA TGTGCCTGGAGTACAACCGGGACTGGGGCTTTCTTT CAWSTTGTGAFF
TRBJ1-1 once TRBV27 TRBD1 TGTGCCAGCAGTGATAGCCGGGACAGCGATGAAGCTTTCTTT CASSDSRDSDEAFF
TRBJ2-7 few TRBV11-2 TRBD1 TGTGCCAGCAGCCTTAGAATACAGGGGAACAACGAGCAGTACTTC CASSLRIQGNNEQYF
TRBJ1-5 NA TRBV7-2 NA TGTGCCAGCAGCCTTGACAGAAGCAATCAGCCCCAGCATTTT CASSLDRSNQPQHF
TRBJ2-3 NA TRBV7-8 TRBD1 TGTGCCAGCAGCTCGGACAGGGGGGGCACAGATACGCAGTATTTT CASSSDRGGTDTQYF
TRBJ2-7 NA TRBV28 NA TGTGCCAGCAGTCCGGACAGTTATCCCTACGAGCAGTACTTC CASSPDSYPYEQYF
TRBJ2-7 NA TRBV5-6 TRBD1 TGTGCCAGCAGCACCGGGACAGGGGTCCACGAGCAGTACTTC CASSTGTGVHEQYF
TRBJ2-2 NA TRBV6-5 TRBD2 TGTGCCAGCACTCGCGGGAGATTAGCCGGGGAGCTGTTTTTT CASTRGRLAGELFF
TRBJ2-7 once TRBV2 TRBD2 TGTGCCAGCAGCGGACTAGCGGGAAACGAGCAGTACTTC CASSGLAGNEQYF
TRBJ1-2 NA TRBV20-1 NA TGCAGTGCTAGTTACGGCACAGCAAACTATGGCTACACCTTC CSASYGTANYGYTF
TRBJ2-5 NA TRBV27 NA TGTGCCAGCAGCCCTCTAGGGTCTAGCAGGTCGGAGACCCAGTACTTC CASSPLGSSRSETQYF
TRBJ1-1 NA TRBV19 NA TGTGCCAGTAGTTCTGTGAACACTGAAGCTTTCTTT CASSSVNTEAFF
TRBJ2-1 NA TRBV29-1 TRBD1 TGCAGCGTTGTTGGGGGAACAGGGGTTGATGAGCAGTTCTTC CSVVGGTGVDEQFF
TRBJ2-3 NA TRBV18 TRBD2 TGTGCCAGCTCATCCACTAGCGCCACAGATACGCAGTATTTT CASSSTSATDTQYF
TRBJ2-1 NA TRBV5-1 NA TGCGCCAGCAGCTTGGGTGGGTCGGGCTACAATGAGCAGTTCTTC CASSLGGSGYNEQFF
TRBJ2-7 NA TRBV3-1/TRBV3-2 NA TGTGCCAGCAGCCAAGTTACAGGTGACGAGCAGTACTTC CASSQVTGDEQYF
TRBJ2-7 NA TRBV6-5 NA TGTGCCAGCAGGACACACAGGGAGATCTCCTACGAGCAGTACTTC CASRTHREISYEQYF
TRBJ1-6 NA TRBV30 NA TGTGCCTTCTCTAGCTCCTATAATTCACCCCTCCACTTT CAFSSSYNSPLHF
TRBJ2-5 NA TRBV5-1 NA TGCGCCAGCAGCTTTTCCTTAAGGGGCACCCAAGAGACCCAGTACTTC CASSFSLRGTQETQYF
TRBJ1-5 NA TRBV28 TRBD1 TGTGCCAGCAGTTTATCCGGGACAGGGCGACCCAGCAATCAGCCCCAGCATTTT CASSLSGTGRPSNQPQHF
TRBJ2-7 NA TRBV19 NA TGTGCCAGTAGTATAGTAACTTGGGAGTTCCAGTACTTC CASSIVTWEFQYF
TRBJ1-2 few TRBV6-1 NA TGTGCCAGCAGTGAAGTCAGGGCTAACTATGGCTACACCTTC CASSEVRANYGYTF
TRBJ1-2 NA TRBV28 NA TGTGCCAGCAGTGGACCAGGGTTTTATGGCTACACCTTC CASSGPGFYGYTF
TRBJ1-6 NA TRBV27 NA TGTGCCAGCAGCCTATTGACAGGATATAATTCACCCCTCCACTTT CASSLLTGYNSPLHF
TRBJ1-3 once TRBV28 NA TGTGCCAGCAGTCAGGGGTCGAGCTCTGGAAACACCATATATTTT CASSQGSSSGNTIYF
TRBJ1-1 NA TRBV6-6 NA TGTGCCACCTGGACACATGAAGCTTTCTTT CATWTHEAFF
TRBJ1-5 NA TRBV21-1 NA TGTGCCAGCCCCGCATCGGAGGGAGCGGCCGTCCGGTTAAGAGCTCAGCCCCAGCATTTT CASPASEGAAVRLRAQPQHF
TRBJ1-2 NA TRBV30 NA TGTGCCTGGAGTCCCCACAGGGTTGGTGGCTACACCTTC CAWSPHRVGGYTF
TRBJ1-1 NA TRBV5-6 TRBD1 TGTGCCAGCAGCGCGACCAGTACAGGGGCGCCTGAAGCTTTCTTT CASSATSTGAPEAFF
TRBJ1-2 once TRBV2 TRBD1 TGTGCCAGCTGGGCCTACAGGGGTCATGGCTACACCTTC CASWAYRGHGYTF
TRBJ2-1 NA TRBV27 TRBD2 TGTGCCAGCAGTTTATATGGAGCGGGGGACTCCTACAATGAGCAGTTCTTC CASSLYGAGDSYNEQFF
TRBJ1-4 few TRBV27 NA TGTGCCAGCAGTTTATTCCCAGGGACTAATGAAAAACTGTTTTTT CASSLFPGTNEKLFF
TRBJ2-1 NA TRBV19 NA TGTGCCAGTATGGAGCGGCCGTACAATGAGCAGTTCTTC CASMERPYNEQFF
TRBJ2-5 NA TRBV5-1 TRBD2 TGCGCCAGCAGCTTGGCACTAGCGGAAGAGACCCAGTACTTC CASSLALAEETQYF
TRBJ1-5 NA TRBV23-1 NA TGCGCCAGCAGTCAATCGTTTGAAGGGGCGAAGGAATATCAGCCCCAGCATTTT CASSQSFEGAKEYQPQHF
TRBJ2-5 NA TRBV7-9 NA TGTGCCAGCACCAGAGGGAAAGAGACCCAGTACTTC CASTRGKETQYF
TRBJ1-2 NA TRBV30 NA TGTGCCTGGAACCCCCAGGCTAACTATGGCTACACCTTC CAWNPQANYGYTF
TRBJ1-5 NA TRBV6-2/TRBV6-3 TRBD1 TGTGCCAGCAGTCGGGACAGGGGGCGGCCCCAGCATTTT CASSRDRGRPQHF
TRBJ2-7 NA TRBV11-1 TRBD2 TGTGCCAGCAGCTTATGGGGAGGGCCGGGCTACTACGAGCAGTACTTC CASSLWGGPGYYEQYF
TRBJ1-2 NA TRBV5-1 TRBD1 TGCGCCAGCAGCTTGGGACAGGGCCTACTCTATGGCTACACCTTC CASSLGQGLLYGYTF